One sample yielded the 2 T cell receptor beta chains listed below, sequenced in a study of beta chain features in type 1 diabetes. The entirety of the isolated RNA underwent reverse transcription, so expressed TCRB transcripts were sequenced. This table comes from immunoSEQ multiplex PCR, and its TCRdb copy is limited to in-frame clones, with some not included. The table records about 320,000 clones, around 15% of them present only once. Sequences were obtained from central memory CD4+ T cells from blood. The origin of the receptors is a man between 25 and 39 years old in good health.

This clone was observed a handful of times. CDR3 in DNA: TGTGCCAGCTCACTAGGACAGAAGAACACTGAAGCTTTCTTT. Translated, it gives CASSLGQKNTEAFF. The J gene is TRBJ1-1, the V gene TRBV18; a possible D gene is TRBD1 (6 bases). The CDR3 covers 14 residues. The germline V gene encodes CDR1 KGHSH and CDR2 LQKENI. V lost 4 bases and J 1 base, leaving 10 bases between the germline ends.

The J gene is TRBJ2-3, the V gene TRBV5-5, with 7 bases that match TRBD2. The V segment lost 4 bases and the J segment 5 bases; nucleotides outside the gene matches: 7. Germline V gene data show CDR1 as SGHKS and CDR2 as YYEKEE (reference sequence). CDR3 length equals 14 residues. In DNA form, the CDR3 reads TGTGCCAGCAGCGCCGGGGGGACCGGAGATACGCAGTATTTT. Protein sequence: CASSAGGTGDTQYF.